The clone carrying this T cell receptor beta chain was seen at least ten times. Its specificity is unknown. Germline values: CDR1 SEHNR, CDR2 FQNEAQ (reference sequence). V was pared by 1 base and J by 7 bases, with 5 bases of the junction left unmatched. This CDR3 comprises 16 residues. The sample belongs to a study of response to subunit inactivated influenza vaccine. TCRdb called the RT-PCR reads again in MiXCR, with one record for every CDR3 protein. The top ten hold under 30% of the sample, which has around 200,000 distinct CDR3 sequences, approximately 15% seen once. Study findings and constraints: Each seasonal influenza vaccination, the authors suggested, recruits few new T cells.

The sequence was collected from a man aged 50-60 years who received an inactivated influenza vaccine. The gene calls are TRBV7-9 and TRBJ2-1; 12 bases align to TRBD2. Sequencing used CD8+ T cells sorted from PBMCs, obtained more than 4 days after vaccination. CDR3 amino acids: CASSLGAGLAGNEQFF. CDR3 nucleotides: TGTGCCAGCAGCTTAGGGGCGGGACTAGCGGGTAATGAGCAGTTCTTC.